The T cell receptor (beta chain) under discussion was sequenced for a study of radiotherapy plus CTLA-4 blockade in lung cancer. This CDR3 is built from 17 residues. The germline CDR1 and CDR2 sequences are SGHRS and YFSETQ. The V and J ends lost 1 base and 3 bases, in that order; junction bases with no gene match: 7. General observations from the study: TCR clones from tumors expanded in blood after radiotherapy plus ipilimumab.

For this clone: Its antigen is not known.

The data were produced by immunoSEQ multiplex PCR, yet TCRdb's version contains in-frame clones alone and is incomplete. This sample has about 49,000 clones; about 85% occur once, and the top ten carry about 27%. The sequences come from peripheral blood, collected from a patient treated with radiotherapy plus ipilimumab. V and J are TRBV5-1 and TRBJ2-1; 10 bases map to TRBD2. The TCR comes from a human donor with non-small cell lung cancer whose response to radiotherapy plus ipilimumab could not be evaluated. The CDR3 bases are TGCGCCAGCAGCTTGACCTCCTTAGCGGGAGGCTACAATGAGCAGTTCTTC. Translation: CASSLTSLAGGYNEQFF.